The rows below give T cell receptor beta chains drawn from one sample of a study of blood T cell repertoires in COVID-19. Clones were read by immunoSEQ multiplex PCR, and TCRdb kept only the in-frame ones, dropping some. The table shows 450,000 to 500,000 clones, with approximately 83% occurring only once. The specimen was peripheral blood. These receptors all come from a human donor in a cohort sampled during active COVID-19. Each CDR3 is given with its conserved first and last residue. The order of the fields is V gene, clone size, J gene, D gene, CDR3 protein, CDR3 DNA. A D gene is named only where the DNA matches it firmly. Expanded clones are given a class, and other clones once, few, many or no size at all.

V: TRBV5-1; size: NA; J: TRBJ1-1; D: NA; CDR3: CASSSDSGTEAFF; DNA: TGCGCCAGCAGCTCGGACAGTGGCACTGAAGCTTTCTTT
V: TRBV3-1/TRBV3-2; size: NA; J: TRBJ1-1; D: NA; CDR3: CASSYGGEENTEAFF; DNA: TGTGCCAGCAGCTATGGGGGGGAAGAAAACACTGAAGCTTTCTTT
V: TRBV19; size: NA; J: TRBJ1-3; D: NA; CDR3: CASSMALQGLGNTIYF; DNA: TGTGCCAGTAGTATGGCCCTGCAGGGTCTTGGAAACACCATATATTTT
V: TRBV11-1; size: NA; J: TRBJ2-2; D: NA; CDR3: CASSSYNTGELFF; DNA: TGTGCCAGCAGCTCCTACAACACCGGGGAGCTGTTTTTT
V: TRBV28; size: NA; J: TRBJ1-4; D: NA; CDR3: CASSLSGSREKLFF; DNA: TGTGCCAGCAGTCTTTCAGGGTCGCGGGAAAAACTGTTTTTT
V: TRBV6-5; size: few; J: TRBJ1-1; D: NA; CDR3: CASSSSDRATEAFF; DNA: NA
V: TRBV18; size: NA; J: TRBJ2-1; D: NA; CDR3: CASSPIAIRGSQGYNEQFF; DNA: TGTGCCAGCTCACCAATAGCAATCAGGGGCTCACAGGGCTACAATGAGCAGTTCTTC
V: TRBV28; size: NA; J: TRBJ2-2; D: TRBD1; CDR3: CASRRTGGENTGELFF; DNA: TGTGCCAGCAGACGGACAGGGGGGGAGAACACCGGGGAGCTGTTTTTT
V: TRBV24-1; size: once; J: TRBJ2-5; D: NA; CDR3: CATRARGAQETQYF; DNA: TGTGCCACCAGGGCCCGGGGGGCCCAAGAGACCCAGTACTTC
V: TRBV3-1/TRBV3-2; size: NA; J: TRBJ2-5; D: NA; CDR3: CASSHPRGQETQYF; DNA: TGTGCCAGCAGCCACCCCCGGGGTCAAGAGACCCAGTACTTC
V: TRBV7-3; size: many; J: TRBJ2-1; D: TRBD2; CDR3: CASSFGAGEYNEQFF; DNA: TGTGCCAGCAGCTTTGGGGCGGGAGAGTACAATGAGCAGTTCTTC
V: TRBV2; size: NA; J: TRBJ2-5; D: NA; CDR3: CASRMGHLYQETQYF; DNA: TGTGCCAGCAGGATGGGACACCTGTACCAAGAGACCCAGTACTTC
V: TRBV5-6; size: NA; J: TRBJ1-1; D: TRBD1; CDR3: CASSKRQGTGTEAFF; DNA: TGTGCCAGCAGCAAGAGACAGGGGACGGGCACTGAAGCTTTCTTT
V: TRBV14; size: NA; J: TRBJ2-1; D: NA; CDR3: CASSQDITTSYNEQFF; DNA: TGTGCCAGCAGCCAAGATATCACTACCTCCTACAATGAGCAGTTCTTC
V: TRBV7-9; size: NA; J: TRBJ2-3; D: TRBD2; CDR3: CASSQRPGGSTDTQYF; DNA: TGTGCCAGCAGCCAGAGGCCGGGAGGTAGCACAGATACGCAGTATTTT
V: TRBV7-3; size: NA; J: TRBJ2-2; D: TRBD2; CDR3: CASSPRTSGNTGELFF; DNA: TGTGCCAGCAGCCCACGGACTAGCGGGAACACCGGGGAGCTGTTTTTT
V: TRBV13; size: NA; J: TRBJ2-3; D: TRBD2; CDR3: CASSSNPGTSERADTQYF; DNA: TGTGCCAGCAGCTCGAATCCGGGGACTAGCGAAAGGGCAGATACGCAGTATTTT
V: TRBV3-1/TRBV3-2; size: many; J: TRBJ1-4; D: NA; CDR3: CASSPGQLWEKLFF; DNA: TGTGCCAGCAGCCCAGGACAGCTTTGGGAAAAACTGTTTTTT
V: TRBV11-2; size: NA; J: TRBJ2-7; D: TRBD1; CDR3: CASSLGQGPYEQYF; DNA: TGTGCCAGCAGCTTGGGACAGGGGCCCTACGAGCAGTACTTC
V: TRBV5-4; size: NA; J: TRBJ2-5; D: TRBD1; CDR3: CASSPGTVQETQYF; DNA: TGTGCCAGCAGCCCAGGGACAGTACAAGAGACCCAGTACTTC
V: TRBV7-6; size: few; J: TRBJ2-1; D: NA; CDR3: CASSLDQGTWSEQFF; DNA: TGTGCCAGCAGCTTAGATCAGGGTACCTGGAGTGAGCAGTTCTTC
V: TRBV7-9; size: NA; J: TRBJ1-1; D: TRBD1; CDR3: CASSRGPGTGVLNTEAFF; DNA: TGTGCCAGCAGCCGGGGGCCTGGGACAGGGGTCTTGAACACTGAAGCTTTCTTT
V: TRBV20-1; size: once; J: TRBJ1-3; D: NA; CDR3: CSANPGNTIYF; DNA: TGCAGTGCCAATCCAGGAAACACCATATATTTT
V: TRBV2; size: NA; J: TRBJ1-4; D: NA; CDR3: CASRETVTNEKLFF; DNA: TGTGCCAGCAGAGAAACAGTAACTAATGAAAAACTGTTTTTT
V: TRBV28; size: NA; J: TRBJ1-4; D: NA; CDR3: CASTHNEKLFF; DNA: TGTGCCAGCACCCATAATGAAAAACTGTTTTTT
V: TRBV7-2; size: NA; J: TRBJ2-3; D: NA; CDR3: CASSLEASYPSDTQYF; DNA: TGTGCCAGCAGCTTAGAAGCTAGCTACCCCTCAGATACGCAGTATTTT
V: TRBV5-1; size: NA; J: TRBJ2-1; D: TRBD2; CDR3: CASAGAGGPSGEQFF; DNA: TGCGCCAGCGCCGGAGCGGGAGGGCCGTCGGGTGAGCAGTTCTTC
V: TRBV11-3; size: once; J: TRBJ2-1; D: NA; CDR3: CASQDKSSYNEQFF; DNA: TGTGCCAGCCAGGACAAGAGCTCCTACAATGAGCAGTTCTTC
V: TRBV5-1; size: few; J: TRBJ2-5; D: TRBD2; CDR3: CASARTSGIQQETQYF; DNA: TGCGCCAGCGCCCGGACTAGCGGGATACAGCAAGAGACCCAGTACTTC
V: TRBV27; size: NA; J: TRBJ2-3; D: NA; CDR3: CASSPVLTDTQYF; DNA: TGTGCCAGCAGTCCTGTACTCACAGATACGCAGTATTTT
V: TRBV7-3; size: NA; J: TRBJ1-1; D: NA; CDR3: CASSLRVGTEAFF; DNA: TGTGCCAGCAGCTTAAGGGTCGGGACTGAAGCTTTCTTT
V: TRBV27; size: NA; J: TRBJ2-7; D: TRBD1; CDR3: CASSLEGAMTYEQYF; DNA: TGTGCCAGCAGTTTAGAGGGGGCGATGACCTACGAGCAGTACTTC
V: TRBV2; size: NA; J: TRBJ1-6; D: NA; CDR3: CASSEALTARDSPLHF; DNA: TGTGCCAGCAGTGAAGCTCTAACGGCGAGGGATTCACCCCTCCACTTT
V: TRBV28; size: NA; J: TRBJ2-7; D: NA; CDR3: CASSLTGVFEQYF; DNA: TGTGCCAGCAGTTTAACCGGGGTGTTCGAGCAGTACTTC
V: TRBV4-3; size: NA; J: TRBJ1-3; D: NA; CDR3: CASSQEALGERVGGSGNTIYF; DNA: TGCGCCAGCAGCCAAGAGGCTCTAGGGGAGCGAGTGGGGGGCTCTGGAAACACCATATATTTT
V: TRBV18; size: NA; J: TRBJ2-3; D: NA; CDR3: CASSLRRADTQYF; DNA: TGTGCCAGCTCCTTAAGGCGGGCAGATACGCAGTATTTT
V: TRBV7-2; size: NA; J: TRBJ2-3; D: NA; CDR3: CASSLKFEYTQYF; DNA: TGTGCCAGCAGCTTAAAGTTCGAGTATACGCAGTATTTT
V: TRBV23-1; size: NA; J: TRBJ2-7; D: NA; CDR3: CASSQSSGQKHYEQYF; DNA: TGCGCCAGCAGTCAATCATCTGGACAGAAACACTACGAGCAGTACTTC
V: TRBV28; size: NA; J: TRBJ1-2; D: TRBD1; CDR3: CASSKTGAGGYTF; DNA: TGTGCCAGCAGCAAGACAGGGGCCGGTGGCTACACCTTC
V: TRBV4-3; size: NA; J: TRBJ1-2; D: TRBD1; CDR3: CASSQIQGAGDYGYTF; DNA: TGCGCCAGCAGCCAAATTCAGGGGGCCGGTGACTATGGCTACACCTTC
V: TRBV7-9; size: few; J: TRBJ1-6; D: NA; CDR3: CASHLTGNSPLHF; DNA: TGTGCCAGTCATCTTACAGGGAATTCACCCCTCCACTTT
V: TRBV30; size: once; J: TRBJ1-1; D: NA; CDR3: CAWETGLGNTEAFF; DNA: TGTGCCTGGGAAACAGGGTTAGGGAACACTGAAGCTTTCTTT
V: TRBV6-4; size: NA; J: TRBJ2-3; D: TRBD2; CDR3: CASRGEAGAGDTQYF; DNA: TGTGCCAGCAGGGGGGAAGCGGGAGCAGGAGATACGCAGTATTTT
V: TRBV19; size: once; J: TRBJ2-1; D: TRBD2; CDR3: CASSIGQLRKREGYNEQFF; DNA: TGTGCCAGTAGTATAGGACAGCTACGCAAGCGGGAGGGATACAATGAGCAGTTCTTC
V: TRBV30; size: NA; J: TRBJ2-2; D: TRBD2; CDR3: CAYQVGLAGFGELFF; DNA: TGTGCCTACCAGGTGGGGCTAGCGGGATTCGGGGAGCTGTTTTTT
V: TRBV7-9; size: NA; J: TRBJ2-7; D: TRBD2; CDR3: CASSLAGGSYEQYF; DNA: TGTGCCAGCAGCTTAGCGGGAGGGTCCTACGAGCAGTACTTC
V: TRBV9; size: NA; J: TRBJ2-2; D: NA; CDR3: CASSVEQINTGELFF; DNA: TGTGCCAGCAGCGTAGAACAGATTAACACCGGGGAGCTGTTTTTT
V: TRBV27; size: once; J: TRBJ1-1; D: NA; CDR3: CASSPSLRRRFTEAFF; DNA: TGTGCCAGCAGTCCTAGTCTCCGACGGAGGTTCACTGAAGCTTTCTTT
V: TRBV16; size: few; J: TRBJ1-1; D: NA; CDR3: CASSQSVLRNTEAFF; DNA: TGTGCCAGCAGCCAATCGGTACTGAGGAACACTGAAGCTTTCTTT
V: TRBV5-4; size: NA; J: TRBJ2-3; D: NA; CDR3: CASSSNSAGGTDTQYF; DNA: TGTGCCAGCAGCTCAAACTCTGCAGGGGGCACAGATACGCAGTATTTT
V: TRBV19; size: NA; J: TRBJ1-2; D: NA; CDR3: CASSITDLGSRSYGYTF; DNA: TGTGCCAGTAGTATAACGGATCTTGGGTCTCGGAGCTATGGCTACACCTTC
V: TRBV6-4; size: NA; J: TRBJ2-7; D: NA; CDR3: CASSEEYEQYF; DNA: TGTGCCAGCAGTGAGGAGTACGAGCAGTACTTC
V: TRBV5-8; size: NA; J: TRBJ2-3; D: TRBD1; CDR3: CASTPSFGTARTDTQYF; DNA: TGTGCCAGCACCCCGTCATTTGGGACAGCCCGCACAGATACGCAGTATTTT
V: TRBV14; size: NA; J: TRBJ1-4; D: NA; CDR3: CASSQGPHVGGRGEKLFF; DNA: TGTGCCAGCAGCCAAGGGCCCCACGTAGGGGGACGAGGTGAAAAACTGTTTTTT
V: TRBV7-2; size: NA; J: TRBJ2-3; D: TRBD2; CDR3: CASSLTSGRTDTQYF; DNA: TGTGCCAGCAGCCTTACTAGCGGGAGGACAGATACGCAGTATTTT